This T cell receptor (beta chain) was documented in a study of blood T cell repertoires in COVID-19. Study summary: Spain, Italy and the United States supplied samples that represented acute and convalescent COVID-19. Sample material is recorded as cDNA or gDNA derived from T cells, B-cell-depleted T cells, or PBMCs.

This clone was counted once. Original processing notes: Using reference gene primer amplification, nucleated cell counts were estimated. The table came from immunoSEQ multiplex PCR; TCRdb's copy has only in-frame clones and leaves some out. The DNA gave D and trimming, while V, J and clone size come from that table. The sample has over 200,000 clones; about 90% are singletons. Germline trimming cut 2 bases from V and 2 bases from J; bases unmatched to any gene: 3. This CDR3 has 16 amino acids. CDR1 and CDR2 from the germline V gene are SGHVS and FQNEAQ. This chain links TRBV7-8 with TRBJ2-2; 9 bases map to TRBD2. The specimen sequenced was peripheral blood. The receptor was derived from a woman in her sixties with acute or convalescent COVID-19. The chain's CDR3 is CASSLPTSGNTGELFF. In DNA, the CDR3 is TGTGCCAGCAGCTTACCGACTAGCGGTAACACCGGGGAGCTGTTTTTT. Full variable domain (outside the CDR3, taken from reference TRBV7-8 and TRBJ2-2): GAGVSQSPRYKVAKRGQDVALRCDPISGHVSLFWYQQALGQGPEFLTYFQNEAQLDKSGLPSDRFFAERPEGSVSTLKIQRTQQEDSAVYLCASSLPTSGNTGELFFGEGSRLTVL.